These T cell receptor beta chains were read from a single sample in a study of blood T cells in healthy people across ages. Each CDR3 protein is one row after TCRdb ran MiXCR on the 5' RACE reads. This table holds some 760,000 distinct CDR3 sequences, around 25% found once. This sample also appeared in a second study, on T cells of mothers and their children.

The sample was blood. These receptors were collected from a boy aged 10-17 years in good health. Both conserved end residues are part of each CDR3. The D gene is left open where the match is weak. Clone size is given for some rows only: seen once, a few or many times, or a class if the clone is expanded.

-	TRBJ2-1	-	TRBV4-2	CASSQGLWSFNLLSYNEQFF	TGTGCCAGCAGCCAAGGTCTTTGGTCATTCAACCTCCTCTCCTACAATGAGCAGTTCTTC
TRBD1	TRBJ2-1	few	TRBV7-7	CASSLRQGSSYNEQFF	TGTGCTAGCAGCCTACGACAGGGGAGCTCCTACAATGAGCAGTTCTTC
-	TRBJ2-3	once	TRBV6-5	CASSYTGSSTDTQYF	TGTGCCAGCAGTTACACGGGCTCTAGCACAGATACGCAGTATTTT
TRBD2	TRBJ2-7	few	TRBV27	CASSAGTRTSPEQYF	TGTGCCAGCAGTGCAGGGACCCGGACTAGTCCCGAGCAGTACTTC
-	TRBJ2-6	-	TRBV5-1	CASSSYSNRQISGANVLTF	TGCGCCAGCAGCTCCTACAGCAACCGACAAATCTCTGGGGCCAACGTCCTGACTTTC
TRBD2	TRBJ2-2	-	TRBV7-3	CASSASGTSVGGELFF	TGTGCCAGCAGCGCCTCCGGGACTAGCGTCGGCGGGGAGCTGTTTTTT
TRBD2	TRBJ2-1	few	TRBV28	CASSERGGADEQFF	TGTGCCAGCAGTGAGCGGGGGGGCGCGGATGAGCAGTTCTTC
TRBD2	TRBJ2-2	-	TRBV7-2	CASSFTGTSGYGELFF	TGTGCCAGCAGCTTTACCGGGACTAGCGGATACGGGGAGCTGTTTTTT
-	TRBJ2-1	-	TRBV12-3/TRBV12-4	CASKASSYNEQFF	TGTGCCAGCAAGGCCAGCTCCTACAATGAGCAGTTCTTC
TRBD1	TRBJ1-1	-	TRBV29-1	CSVDGTLTRDRDFHTEAFF	TGCAGCGTTGATGGTACGTTAACTCGGGACAGGGATTTTCACACTGAAGCTTTCTTT
TRBD1	TRBJ1-4	-	TRBV6-1	CASNTAGDRAEKLFF	TGTGCCAGCAACACAGCCGGGGACAGGGCTGAAAAACTGTTTTTT
TRBD2	TRBJ2-7	-	TRBV6-2/TRBV6-3	CASSYSILAGEREQYF	TGTGCCAGCAGTTACTCGATACTAGCGGGAGAACGAGAGCAGTACTTC
TRBD1	TRBJ1-2	-	TRBV14	CASSQAGRRQGTAANYGYTF	TGTGCCAGCAGCCAAGCGGGTCGGAGACAGGGGACGGCCGCTAACTATGGCTACACCTTC
-	TRBJ2-7	-	TRBV7-2	CASSEPGTPWGEQYF	TGTGCCAGCAGCGAACCCGGGACGCCCTGGGGGGAGCAGTACTTC
TRBD1	TRBJ1-2	few	TRBV7-2	CASSSLGTGYGYTF	TGTGCCAGCAGCTCCTTGGGGACAGGGTATGGCTACACCTTC
TRBD1	TRBJ2-5	-	TRBV7-2	CASSLASGTGQETQYF	TGTGCCAGCAGCTTAGCGTCAGGGACAGGCCAAGAGACCCAGTACTTC
-	TRBJ2-2	few	TRBV5-5	CASSPSGVANTGELFF	TGTGCCAGCAGCCCTTCCGGGGTCGCGAACACCGGGGAGCTGTTTTTT
TRBD1	TRBJ2-5	-	TRBV28	CASSLKMRSKGAWETQYF	TGTGCCAGCAGTTTAAAGATGAGGAGTAAGGGGGCTTGGGAGACCCAGTACTTC
TRBD2	TRBJ2-1	few	TRBV6-2/TRBV6-3	CASSFHAGGYNEQFF	TGTGCCAGCAGTTTCCACGCGGGAGGGTACAATGAGCAGTTCTTC
TRBD1	TRBJ1-1	few	TRBV7-2	CASSRQGMNTEAFF	TGTGCCAGCAGTAGACAGGGTATGAACACTGAAGCTTTCTTT
-	TRBJ1-2	-	TRBV6-2/TRBV6-3	CASSGRTGGYTF	TGTGCCAGCAGTGGTAGGACCGGCGGCTACACCTTC
TRBD1	TRBJ2-6	-	TRBV28	CASSLWEPGQSSGANVPTF	TGTGCCAGCAGTTTATGGGAGCCGGGACAGAGCTCTGGGGCCAACGTCCCGACTTTC
-	TRBJ1-4	-	TRBV25-1	CASRRGENEKLFF	TGTGCCAGCAGGAGGGGCGAGAATGAAAAACTGTTTTTT